The following is a T cell receptor (beta chain) sequence with its context. Its recognized antigen is unknown. Nothing much larger sits one base from this clone, and base qualities are not available. Trimming leaves V shorter by 1 base and J shorter by 9 bases, with the junction holding 5 bases beyond the gene matches. The CDR3 spans 15 residues, from the cysteine through the phenylalanine. Kept here is only the CDR3 DNA, which spans 45 bases and is read in frame from base 1. CDR1 and CDR2 are drawn from the germline V gene (reference sequence): SGHNT, YYREEE. This specimen belongs to a study of Tregs in tolerant kidney transplant recipients (dated by TCRdb to the late 2010s). At the level of the whole study: Before combined kidney and bone marrow transplantation, this study identified donor-specific regulatory T cells using TCRbeta sequencing and then followed those same cells after transplant. TCRbeta repertoire sequencing was used in a few healthy controls to compare several ways of expanding Tregs specific for an allogeneic donor.

Beyond this particular receptor, the publication reports: The most biologically relevant and donor-specific TCRbeta repertoire appeared to be identified by expanding Tregs with activated donor B cells. Biological reproducibility was not examined directly, but technical replication error appeared to be minimal. The study was constrained by small patient numbers, and validation of the findings is required in larger populations and under other immunosuppression protocols.

Unstimulated Tregs (CD4+CD25+CD127-), CD4+ non-Tregs (CD4+CD25-), CD4 and CD8 cells were FACS-sorted from thawed PBMCs. Healthy control blood was obtained either as purchased buffy coats or from healthy volunteers. Healthy control blood was separated into PBMCs by Ficoll density gradient and cryopreserved, and patient PBMCs were collected both before and after transplant. Genomic DNA was extracted from sorted cells with the QIAGEN DNeasy Blood and Tissue Kit for TCRbeta CDR3 sequencing. High-throughput TCRbeta CDR3 sequencing, including PCR amplification with bias correction and internal controls, was performed commercially through immunoSEQ. As for how the authors treated the data: A unique productive TCRbeta sequence was defined by the CDR3 nucleotide sequence when primers matched, and otherwise by the CDR3 amino acid sequence together with the Vbeta and Jbeta genes. To correct for sorting error, sequences found in more than one sorted population at a frequency ratio of 2:1 or less were discarded, and the remaining shared sequences were assigned to the population with the higher frequency. A sequence was defined as donor-reactive if the sequence was expanded at least 5-fold in CFSE-low cells compared with unstimulated cells and had a frequency of at least 0.01% in CFSE-low cells. Repertoire divergence was quantified by Jensen-Shannon divergence calculated from the top 100 TCRbeta sequences ranked by frequency. For any sample with multiple sequencing runs, sorting error was corrected in each run separately before the runs were pooled. TCRdb limited this immuneACCESS table to in-frame rearrangements with V and J called. A share of clones is missing; checked studies link under half to unresolved V genes, and the rest is unexplained. D and trimming were read from the DNA, whereas the V and J calls and clone size are those reported in that table. In this sample the table shows roughly 250,000 clones, approximately 84% of which occur a single time. The ten largest clones add up to roughly 0.67% of the sample.

Sequencing was carried out using CD4+ T cells from blood. The sequence derives from a human donor in good health. In this chain, TRBV5-4 is recombined with TRBJ1-6, and TRBD1 matches 9 of the central bases. At the DNA level, the sequence is TGTGCCAGCAGCTTGAGGGACAGGGTGGGTTCACCCCTCCACTTT. Its protein is CASSLRDRVGSPLHF. Here the CDR3 is joined to the reference TRBV5-4 and TRBJ1-6 genes, and the full variable domain is: ETGVTQSPTHLIKTRGQQVTLRCSSQSGHNTVSWYQQALGQGPQFIFQYYREEENGRGNFPPRFSGLQFPNYSSELNVNALELDDSALYLCASSLRDRVGSPLHFGNGTRLTVT.